This paragraph covers one T cell receptor (beta chain) sequence. Its antigen remains unknown. Libraries were prepared by immunoSEQ multiplex PCR; TCRdb keeps only in-frame clonotypes and omits some of them. The sample yields about 88,000 clones, roughly 92% seen once. The data belong to a study of graft-versus-host responses after intestinal transplantation. As for the study in general: In this cohort, recipients had multivisceral, liver-intestinal, or isolated intestinal transplants.

Study-level findings and limits: GvH clones turned up in recipient marrow; some had shown up first in ileum or blood. Early HvG declines after transplant were associated with peak circulating GvH clone levels. Graft-donor T cell macrochimerism coincided with high graft-versus-host to host-versus-graft clonal ratios in allografts.

From germline, CDR1 is DFQATT and CDR2 SNEGSKA (reference sequence). CDR3 size: 11 residues. V was pared by 4 bases and J by 3 bases, with 0 bases of the junction left unmatched. The input for sequencing was unstimulated CD4+ T cells sorted from spleen or lymph node cells, taken before intestinal transplant. This chain uses TRBV20-1 with TRBJ2-7; 7 bases agree with TRBD2. The TCR comes from a human donor who received an intestinal transplant. CDR3 coding DNA: TGCAGTGCTACTAGCGGCTACGAGCAGTACTTC. The encoded protein is CSATSGYEQYF.